This T cell receptor (beta chain) was sequenced during a study of shared clonotypes between healthy human individuals. Trimming removed 5 bases from V and 4 bases from J; junction bases left unmatched: 6. The CDR3 has 16 amino acids. Germline values: CDR1 SSHAT, CDR2 FNYEAQ (reference sequence). Profiling relied on immunoSEQ multiplex PCR, and the TCRdb table lists in-frame clones only, not all of them. The table has about 1.5 million clones, approximately 96% seen once. The TCR sequence derives from a man aged 25 to 45 in good health. Sequencing was performed on naive CD4+ T cells sorted from blood. Indicated subset: CD45RA+ positively selected. This chain joins TRBV7-7 and TRBJ2-5; 14 nucleotides align to TRBD2. The CDR3 region has the DNA TGTGCCAGCAGCCCAGTGACTAGCGGGAGGGGAGAGACCCAGTACTTC. Protein sequence: CASSPVTSGRGETQYF.